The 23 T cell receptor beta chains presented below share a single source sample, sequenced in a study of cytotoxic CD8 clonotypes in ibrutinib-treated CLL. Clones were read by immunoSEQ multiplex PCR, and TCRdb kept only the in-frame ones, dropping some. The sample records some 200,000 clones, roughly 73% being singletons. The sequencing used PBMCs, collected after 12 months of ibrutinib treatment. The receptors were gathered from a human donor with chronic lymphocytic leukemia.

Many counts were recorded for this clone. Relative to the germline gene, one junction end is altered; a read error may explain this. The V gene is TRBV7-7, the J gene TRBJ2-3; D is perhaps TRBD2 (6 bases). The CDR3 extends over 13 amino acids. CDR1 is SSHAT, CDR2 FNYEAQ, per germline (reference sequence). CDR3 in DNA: TGTGCTAGCAGCAGACTAGTTTGGGATACGCAGTATTTT. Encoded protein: CASSRLVWDTQYF.

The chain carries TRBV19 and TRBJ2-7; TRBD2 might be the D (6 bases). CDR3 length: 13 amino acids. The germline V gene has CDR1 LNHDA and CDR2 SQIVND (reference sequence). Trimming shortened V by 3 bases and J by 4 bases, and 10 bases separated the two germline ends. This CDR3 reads CASSIGGKYEQYF. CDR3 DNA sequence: TGTGCCAGTAGTATCGGAGGGAAGTACGAGCAGTACTTC.

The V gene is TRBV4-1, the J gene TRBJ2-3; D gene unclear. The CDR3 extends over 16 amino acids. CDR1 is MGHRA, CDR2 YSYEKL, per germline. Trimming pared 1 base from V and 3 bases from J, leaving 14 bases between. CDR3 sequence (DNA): TGCGCCAGCAGCCAAGTCGGAACCGCAGTGACAGATACGCAGTATTTT. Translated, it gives CASSQVGTAVTDTQYF.

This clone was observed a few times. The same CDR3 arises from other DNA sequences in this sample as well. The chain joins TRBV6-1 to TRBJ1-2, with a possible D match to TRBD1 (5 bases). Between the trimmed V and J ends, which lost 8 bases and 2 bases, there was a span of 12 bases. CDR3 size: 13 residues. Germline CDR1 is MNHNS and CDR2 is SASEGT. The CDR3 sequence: CASSGAGNYGYTF. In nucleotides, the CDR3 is TGTGCCAGCTCAGGCGCAGGGAACTATGGCTACACCTTC.

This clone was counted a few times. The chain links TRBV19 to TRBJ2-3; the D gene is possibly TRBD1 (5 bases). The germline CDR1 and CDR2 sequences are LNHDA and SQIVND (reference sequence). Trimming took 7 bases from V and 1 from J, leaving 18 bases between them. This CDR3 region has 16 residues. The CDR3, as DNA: TGTGCCAGTACTCCAAGGGATGGGGCCGGCACAGATACGCAGTATTTT. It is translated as CASTPRDGAGTDTQYF.

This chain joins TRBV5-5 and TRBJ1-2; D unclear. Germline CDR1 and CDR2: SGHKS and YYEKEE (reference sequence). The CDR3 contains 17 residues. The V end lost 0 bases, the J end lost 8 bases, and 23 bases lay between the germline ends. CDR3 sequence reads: CASSLAWQSEVGRGYTF. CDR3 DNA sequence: TGTGCCAGCAGCTTGGCCTGGCAGTCTGAGGTCGGGCGAGGCTACACCTTC.

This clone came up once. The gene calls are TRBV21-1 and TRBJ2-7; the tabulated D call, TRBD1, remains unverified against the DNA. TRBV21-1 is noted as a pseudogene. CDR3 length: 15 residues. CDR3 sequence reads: CASSKGGQFSYEQYF. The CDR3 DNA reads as TGTGCCAGCAGCAAAGGGGGACAGTTCTCCTACGAGCAGTACTTC.

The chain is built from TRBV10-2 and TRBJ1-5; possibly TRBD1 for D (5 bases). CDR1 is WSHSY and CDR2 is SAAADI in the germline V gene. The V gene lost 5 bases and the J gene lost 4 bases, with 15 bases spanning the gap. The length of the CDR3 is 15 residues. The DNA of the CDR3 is TGCGCCAGCAGTAACGTCGCGGCAGGGAATCAGCCCCAGCATTTT. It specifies CASSNVAAGNQPQHF.

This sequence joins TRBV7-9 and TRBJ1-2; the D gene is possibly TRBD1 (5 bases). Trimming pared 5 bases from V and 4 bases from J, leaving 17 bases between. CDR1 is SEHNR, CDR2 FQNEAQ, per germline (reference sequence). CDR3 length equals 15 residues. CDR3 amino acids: CASSPLGGTLYGYTF. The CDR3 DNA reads TGTGCCAGCAGCCCCTTGGGGGGAACACTCTATGGCTACACCTTC.

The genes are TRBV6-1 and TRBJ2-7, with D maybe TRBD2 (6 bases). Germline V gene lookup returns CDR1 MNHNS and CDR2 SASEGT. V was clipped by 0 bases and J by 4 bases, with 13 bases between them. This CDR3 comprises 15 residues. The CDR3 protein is CASSEAAGGIYEQYF. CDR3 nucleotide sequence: TGTGCCAGCAGTGAAGCGGCTGGCGGGATATACGAGCAGTACTTC.

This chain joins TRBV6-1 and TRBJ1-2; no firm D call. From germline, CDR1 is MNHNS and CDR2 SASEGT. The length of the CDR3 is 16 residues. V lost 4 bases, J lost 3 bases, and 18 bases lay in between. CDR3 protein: CASSGSVAGWDYGYTF. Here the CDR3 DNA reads TGTGCCAGCAGTGGTTCGGTGGCAGGATGGGACTATGGCTACACCTTC.

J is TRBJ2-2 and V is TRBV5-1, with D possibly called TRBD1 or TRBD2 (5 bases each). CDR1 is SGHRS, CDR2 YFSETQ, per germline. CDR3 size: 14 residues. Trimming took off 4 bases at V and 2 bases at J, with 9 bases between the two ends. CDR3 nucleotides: TGCGCCAGCAGCCGGGACCTCAACACCGGGGAGCTGTTTTTT. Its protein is CASSRDLNTGELFF.

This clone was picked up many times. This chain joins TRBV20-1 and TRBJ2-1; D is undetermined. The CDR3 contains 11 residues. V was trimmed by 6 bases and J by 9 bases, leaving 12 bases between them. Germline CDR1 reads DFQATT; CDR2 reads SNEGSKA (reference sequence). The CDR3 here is CSAPRLPEQFF. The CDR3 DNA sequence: TGCAGTGCACCCCGGCTCCCTGAGCAGTTCTTC.

CDR3 coding DNA: TGTGCCAGCAGGTCCGCTGCGGTGAACACTGAAGCTTTCTTT. Protein sequence: CASRSAAVNTEAFF. V is TRBV7-2 and J is TRBJ1-1; D is unclear. Trimming left V 6 bases short and J 0 bases short, with 11 bases between. Germline V gene sequence: CDR1 SGHTA, CDR2 FQGNSA. CDR3 length: 14 residues.

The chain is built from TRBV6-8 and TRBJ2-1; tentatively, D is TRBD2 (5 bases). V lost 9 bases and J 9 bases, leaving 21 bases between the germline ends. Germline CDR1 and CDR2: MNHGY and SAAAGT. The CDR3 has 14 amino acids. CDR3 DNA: TGTGCCAGTCCACGGGGTCCCTCCCGATGTGAGCAGTTCTTC. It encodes CASPRGPSRCEQFF.

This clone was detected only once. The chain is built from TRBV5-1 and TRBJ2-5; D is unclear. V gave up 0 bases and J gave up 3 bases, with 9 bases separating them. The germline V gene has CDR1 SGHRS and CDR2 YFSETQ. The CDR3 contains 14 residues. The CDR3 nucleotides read TGCGCCAGCAGCTTGGAAGGGATTAAAGAGACCCAGTACTTC. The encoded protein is CASSLEGIKETQYF.

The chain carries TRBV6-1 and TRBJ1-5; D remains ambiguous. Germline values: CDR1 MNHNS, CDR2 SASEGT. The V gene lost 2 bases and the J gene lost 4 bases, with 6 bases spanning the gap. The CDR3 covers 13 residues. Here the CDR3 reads CASSENWNQPQHF. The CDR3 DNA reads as TGTGCCAGCAGTGAAAATTGGAATCAGCCCCAGCATTTT.

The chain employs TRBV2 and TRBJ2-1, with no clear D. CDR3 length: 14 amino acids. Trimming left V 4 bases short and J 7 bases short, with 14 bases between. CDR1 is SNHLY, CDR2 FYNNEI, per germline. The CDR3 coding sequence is TGTGCCAGCAGTGCTGAGCAAGGTGGGAATGAGCAGTTCTTC. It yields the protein CASSAEQGGNEQFF.

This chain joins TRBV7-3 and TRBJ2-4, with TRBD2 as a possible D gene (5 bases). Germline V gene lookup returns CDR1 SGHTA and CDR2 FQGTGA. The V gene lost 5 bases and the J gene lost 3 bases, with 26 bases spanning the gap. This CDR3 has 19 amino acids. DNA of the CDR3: TGTGCCAGCAGCCCACTTACCGCATTATCTACAGAGGGCAAAAACATTCAGTACTTC. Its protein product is CASSPLTALSTEGKNIQYF.

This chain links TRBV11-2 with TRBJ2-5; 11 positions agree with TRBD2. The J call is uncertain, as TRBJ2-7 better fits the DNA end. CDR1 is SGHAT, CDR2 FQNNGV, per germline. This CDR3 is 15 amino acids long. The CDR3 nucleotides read TGTGCCAGCAGCTTTGTTAGCGGGGGGGCCCACGAGCAGTACTTC. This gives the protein CASSFVSGGAHEQYF.

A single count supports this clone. Written as DNA, the CDR3 is TGTGCCAGCAGTTCAGGACTAGCGGGGGGCGAGCAGTACTTC. Amino acids: CASSSGLAGGEQYF. The chain combines TRBV27 with TRBJ2-7; 14 bases are a match to TRBD2. From germline, CDR1 is MNHEY and CDR2 SMNVEV (reference sequence). After removal of 4 bases from V and 6 bases from J, the junction contained 2 bases not matched to a gene. This CDR3 has 14 amino acids.

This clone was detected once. DNA of the CDR3: TGTGCCAGCATTTCTCATTTTGGGGGCGCCTACGAGCAGTACTTC. As protein: CASISHFGGAYEQYF. The chain has TRBV21-1 and TRBJ2-7; the table gives TRBD1 as D, unverified against the DNA. TRBV21-1 is deemed a pseudogene. This CDR3 comprises 15 residues.

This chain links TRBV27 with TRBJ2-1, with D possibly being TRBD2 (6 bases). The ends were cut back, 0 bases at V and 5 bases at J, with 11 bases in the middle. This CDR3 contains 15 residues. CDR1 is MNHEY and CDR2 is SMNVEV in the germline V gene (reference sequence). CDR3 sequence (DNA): TGTGCCAGCAGTTTATCGTGGGTAGCGGACAATGAGCAGTTCTTC. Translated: CASSLSWVADNEQFF.